Below are 26 T cell receptor beta chains sequenced from a single sample in a study of shared clonotypes between healthy human individuals. Only CD45RO-negative cells positively selected for CCR7 counted as naive CD8 cells, so terminally differentiated effector memory CD45RA+ cells were excluded. Data came from immunoSEQ multiplex PCR; TCRdb stores just in-frame clones and leaves some out. The table has hundreds of thousands of clones, 90% to 97% seen once. Sample: naive CD8+ T cells sorted from blood. Receptors were obtained from a man aged 25-40 years in good health.

This clone has only one observation. This chain links TRBV5-6 with TRBJ1-4; D remains unclear. Between the trimmed V and J ends, which lost 0 bases and 0 bases, there was a span of 9 bases. CDR1 and CDR2 from the germline V gene are SGHDT and YYEEEE. The CDR3 covers 16 residues. CDR3 sequence: CASSLAGSSTNEKLFF. The CDR3 DNA sequence: TGTGCCAGCAGCTTGGCCGGGTCTTCAACTAATGAAAAACTGTTTTTT.

This sequence joins TRBV4-1 and TRBJ2-7, with 11 bases aligning to TRBD1. The germline gives CDR1 MGHRA, CDR2 YSYEKL. J gave up 1 base and V 6 bases, and 5 bases lay outside the gene matches. The CDR3 runs 15 residues. CDR3 DNA sequence: TGCGCCAGCAGTCACGGACAGGGGGCGTCCTACGAGCAGTACTTC. Its translation is CASSHGQGASYEQYF.

This clone was observed once. The gene calls are TRBV7-6 and TRBJ2-7; 9 bases line up with TRBD2. Germline-derived CDR1 and CDR2 are SGHVS and FNYEAQ. This CDR3 comprises 14 residues. Losses at the gene ends were 1 base for V and 6 bases for J; bases not matched to a gene: 4. CDR3 nucleotides: TGTGCCAGCAGCTTAGGTAGCGGGAGAGGCGAGCAGTACTTC. Residues: CASSLGSGRGEQYF.

This clone was seen a single time. CDR3 sequence (DNA): TGTGCCAGCATCCTGAGGACTAGCGGGAGTGATGAGCAGTTCTTC. Protein: CASILRTSGSDEQFF. The rearrangement links TRBV7-9 to TRBJ2-1, with 13 bases matching TRBD2. J lost 8 bases, V lost 7 bases, and 8 bases had no gene match. This CDR3 has 15 amino acids. Germline values: CDR1 SEHNR, CDR2 FQNEAQ (reference sequence). Looking up the rest from reference TRBV7-9 and TRBJ2-1 gives the full variable domain: DTGVSQNPRHKITKRGQNVTFRCDPISEHNRLYWYRQTLGQGPEFLTYFQNEAQLEKSRLLSDRFSAERPKGSFSTLEIQRTEQGDSAMYLCASILRTSGSDEQFFGPGTRLTVL.

This clone came up a few times. The gene calls are TRBV27 and TRBJ2-2, with 9 nucleotides matching TRBD1. This CDR3 has 17 residues. The J segment lost 2 bases and the V segment lost 2 bases, leaving 6 bases of the junction unmatched. From germline, CDR1 is MNHEY and CDR2 SMNVEV (reference sequence). In nucleotides, the CDR3 is TGTGCCAGCAGTTTACTGCTGACAGGGGGTAACACCGGGGAGCTGTTTTTT. It encodes CASSLLLTGGNTGELFF.

The chain has TRBV27 and TRBJ1-5; 8 nucleotides align to TRBD1. The J segment lost 3 bases and the V segment lost 4 bases, leaving 2 bases of the junction unmatched. This CDR3 region has 14 residues. CDR1 and CDR2 (germline): MNHEY, SMNVEV (reference sequence). CDR3 nucleotide sequence: TGTGCCAGCAGTTGGACAGGGACCAATCAGCCCCAGCATTTT. Protein: CASSWTGTNQPQHF.

This sequence joins TRBV5-5 and TRBJ2-7, with 9 bases fitting TRBD1. V was pared by 4 bases and J by 3 bases, with 11 bases of the junction left unmatched. The CDR3 extends over 16 amino acids. Germline V gives CDR1 SGHKS, CDR2 YYEKEE (reference sequence). In nucleotides, the CDR3 is TGTGCCAGCAGCCTTACAGGGGGCGCGACAAACTACGAGCAGTACTTC. It encodes CASSLTGGATNYEQYF. Filled out from reference TRBV5-5 and TRBJ2-7, the complete variable domain reads DAGVTQSPTHLIKTRGQQVTLRCSPISGHKSVSWYQQVLGQGPQFIFQYYEKEERGRGNFPDRFSARQFPNYSSELNVNALLLGDSALYLCASSLTGGATNYEQYFGPGTRLTVT.

V usage is TRBV7-8 and J usage is TRBJ2-1; the D gene could be TRBD1 or TRBD2 (6 bases each). Germline assignment: CDR1 SGHVS and CDR2 FQNEAQ. The CDR3 spans 16 residues. V was shortened by 1 base and J by 7 bases, with 17 bases between the two germline ends. The CDR3, as DNA: TGTGCCAGCAGCTTAGATTCGGGGGCGGGCCTAAATGAGCAGTTCTTC. It is translated as CASSLDSGAGLNEQFF.

The chain joins TRBV18 to TRBJ2-1, with D unclear. The V gene's germline CDR1 is KGHSH and CDR2 LQKENI. Trimming took 2 bases from V and 8 from J, leaving 13 bases between them. The CDR3 is 14 amino acids. CDR3 bases: TGTGCCAGCTCACCAGGGTATGACTCCCATGAGCAGTTCTTC. Its translation is CASSPGYDSHEQFF.

The rearrangement joins TRBV27 to TRBJ2-1, with D tentatively TRBD2 (6 bases). V lost 4 bases and J lost 0, with 13 bases in between. The CDR3 runs 16 residues. Germline V gives CDR1 MNHEY, CDR2 SMNVEV (reference sequence). CDR3 loop: CASSSVLAYSYNEQFF. DNA of the CDR3: TGTGCCAGCAGTTCCGTCCTAGCGTACTCCTACAATGAGCAGTTCTTC.

V and J are TRBV5-1 and TRBJ2-1; D call uncertain. CDR1 and CDR2 from the germline V gene are SGHRS and YFSETQ. The CDR3 extends over 18 amino acids. V gave up 2 bases and J gave up 5 bases, with 23 bases separating them. CDR3 nucleotides: TGCGCCAGCAGCTTAGGTGGGCGCCAATCATACATCCACAATGAGCAGTTCTTC. This encodes CASSLGGRQSYIHNEQFF.

Worth noting for this clone: This specimen includes other DNA sequences encoding the same CDR3. The chain uses TRBV7-9 and TRBJ2-7; no clear D. The CDR3 loop spans 12 amino acids. V was clipped by 1 base and J by 5 bases, with 6 bases between them. CDR1 and CDR2 from the germline V gene are SEHNR and FQNEAQ (reference sequence). The CDR3 coding sequence is TGTGCCAGCAGCTTAGGTTCCGACGAGCAGTACTTC. It specifies CASSLGSDEQYF.

The rearrangement uses TRBV4-1 and TRBJ2-3; maybe TRBD2 (6 bases). V lost 4 bases and J 2 bases, leaving 16 bases between the germline ends. Per the germline V gene, CDR1 is MGHRA and CDR2 is YSYEKL. The CDR3 is 16 amino acids. CDR3 in amino acids: CASSPIERALTDTQYF. The CDR3, as DNA: TGCGCCAGCAGCCCGATAGAGCGGGCTCTCACAGATACGCAGTATTTT.

This chain joins TRBV7-2 and TRBJ1-5; weak D call: TRBD1 (6 bases). This CDR3 spans 17 amino acids. Germline V CDR1 and CDR2: SGHTA, FQGNSA. The V end was cut by 1 base, the J end by 5 bases, with 18 bases between. Written as DNA, the CDR3 is TGTGCCAGCAGCTTAGGCTTGACAGGAAGGGTGTATCAGCCCCAGCATTTT. Translation: CASSLGLTGRVYQPQHF.

The CDR3 nucleotides are TGTGCCAGCAGCACCGGGACAGGTATCGATGGCTACACCTTC. Translating gives CASSTGTGIDGYTF. The chain couples TRBV9 to TRBJ1-2; 8 bases fit TRBD1. This CDR3 contains 14 residues. V gave up 4 bases and J gave up 6 bases; unmatched junction bases: 8. Germline values: CDR1 SGDLS, CDR2 YYNGEE.

The chain has TRBV5-5 and TRBJ2-1; D is undetermined. V was trimmed by 0 bases and J by 9 bases, leaving 7 bases between them. Germline V lookup: CDR1 SGHKS, CDR2 YYEKEE (reference sequence). The CDR3 covers 12 residues. CDR3 region: CASSLGASEQFF. CDR3 nucleotide sequence: TGTGCCAGCAGCTTGGGAGCGAGTGAGCAGTTCTTC.

The chain links TRBV27 to TRBJ2-1, with D maybe TRBD1 (6 bases). V lost 3 bases, J lost 7 bases, and 13 bases lay in between. This CDR3 comprises 14 residues. Germline CDR1 MNHEY, CDR2 SMNVEV (reference sequence). The CDR3 sequence is CASSFYGTTNEQFF. The CDR3, as DNA: TGTGCCAGCAGTTTTTACGGGACAACGAATGAGCAGTTCTTC.

This chain connects TRBV13 to TRBJ2-7; 9 bases map to TRBD2. Per germline, CDR1 PRHDT and CDR2 FYEKMQ (reference sequence). The CDR3 contains 14 residues. V lost 5 bases and J lost 2; bases outside the gene matches: 4. The CDR3 is CASSPGLATYEQYF. CDR3 nucleotide sequence: TGTGCCAGCAGCCCGGGACTAGCTACCTACGAGCAGTACTTC.

The V gene is TRBV13, the J gene TRBJ2-5, with D unclear. V lost 2 bases to trimming and J lost 4 bases, with 14 bases between them. The V gene's germline CDR1 is PRHDT and CDR2 FYEKMQ (reference sequence). This CDR3 is built from 15 residues. This CDR3 is CASSLSPRPIETQYF. As DNA, the CDR3 is TGTGCCAGCAGCTTAAGCCCGAGACCCATAGAGACCCAGTACTTC.

The chain is built from TRBV28 and TRBJ1-5; 9 bases are shared with TRBD1. Germline V gene lookup returns CDR1 MDHEN and CDR2 SYDVKM. CDR3 length: 20 amino acids. J was trimmed by 0 bases and V by 3 bases; bases with no gene match: 15. CDR3 residues: CASSFLNIPGTGSSNQPQHF. For the CDR3, the DNA is TGTGCCAGCAGTTTCCTAAACATCCCCGGGACAGGGTCTAGCAATCAGCCCCAGCATTTT.

This chain uses TRBV5-1 with TRBJ2-7; TRBD2 agrees at 11 bases. Germline CDR1 and CDR2: SGHRS and YFSETQ. V lost 3 bases to trimming and J lost 2 bases; unmatched junction nucleotides: 4. CDR3 length equals 15 residues. CDR3 coding DNA: TGCGCCAGCAGCTCCGGGACTAGCGGCCCCTACGAGCAGTACTTC. Translated: CASSSGTSGPYEQYF.

V is TRBV29-1 and J is TRBJ2-7, with D possibly matching TRBD1 (6 bases). The length of the CDR3 is 13 residues. In germline, CDR1 is SQVTM, CDR2 ANQGSEA. The V gene lost 3 bases and the J gene lost 1 base, with 10 bases spanning the gap. CDR3 residues: CSVELDRSYEQYF. The CDR3, as DNA: TGCAGCGTTGAGCTGGACAGATCCTACGAGCAGTACTTC.

The chain employs TRBV5-4 and TRBJ2-5; D is perhaps TRBD1 (5 bases). CDR1 is SGHNT, CDR2 YYREEE, per germline (reference sequence). Between the trimmed V and J ends, which lost 1 base and 9 bases, there was a span of 13 bases. The CDR3 consists of 13 residues. CDR3 in amino acids: CASSLMLTRAQYF. The CDR3 region has the DNA TGTGCCAGCAGCTTGATGTTAACCAGGGCCCAGTACTTC. The whole variable domain, filled in from reference TRBV5-4 and TRBJ2-5, reads ETGVTQSPTHLIKTRGQQVTLRCSSQSGHNTVSWYQQALGQGPQFIFQYYREEENGRGNFPPRFSGLQFPNYSSELNVNALELDDSALYLCASSLMLTRAQYFGPGTRLLVL.

With regard to this clone: This specimen includes other DNA sequences encoding the same CDR3. This sequence joins TRBV5-1 and TRBJ2-7, with D unresolved. This CDR3 contains 11 residues. With 0 bases removed from V and 5 bases from J, the gap between germline ends came to 3 bases. CDR1 is SGHRS and CDR2 is YFSETQ in the germline V gene. This CDR3 is CASSLGDEQYF. The CDR3 nucleotides are TGCGCCAGCAGCTTGGGCGACGAGCAGTACTTC.

This sequence joins TRBV27 and TRBJ1-5, with 8 nucleotides matching TRBD1. This CDR3 region has 16 residues. Germline V gene lookup returns CDR1 MNHEY and CDR2 SMNVEV (reference sequence). V lost 0 bases and J lost 4; bases outside the gene matches: 5. This CDR3 is CASSLSRQGRNQPQHF. In nucleotides, the CDR3 is TGTGCCAGCAGTTTATCGAGACAGGGGAGAAATCAGCCCCAGCATTTT.

This chain uses TRBV9 with TRBJ2-7; D is ambiguous. V lost 0 bases and J 6 bases, leaving 10 bases between the germline ends. The CDR3 runs 13 residues. Germline V CDR1 and CDR2: SGDLS, YYNGEE. Written as DNA, the CDR3 is TGTGCCAGCAGCGTAGGGCAGGAAAGCGAGCAGTACTTC. Its protein product is CASSVGQESEQYF.